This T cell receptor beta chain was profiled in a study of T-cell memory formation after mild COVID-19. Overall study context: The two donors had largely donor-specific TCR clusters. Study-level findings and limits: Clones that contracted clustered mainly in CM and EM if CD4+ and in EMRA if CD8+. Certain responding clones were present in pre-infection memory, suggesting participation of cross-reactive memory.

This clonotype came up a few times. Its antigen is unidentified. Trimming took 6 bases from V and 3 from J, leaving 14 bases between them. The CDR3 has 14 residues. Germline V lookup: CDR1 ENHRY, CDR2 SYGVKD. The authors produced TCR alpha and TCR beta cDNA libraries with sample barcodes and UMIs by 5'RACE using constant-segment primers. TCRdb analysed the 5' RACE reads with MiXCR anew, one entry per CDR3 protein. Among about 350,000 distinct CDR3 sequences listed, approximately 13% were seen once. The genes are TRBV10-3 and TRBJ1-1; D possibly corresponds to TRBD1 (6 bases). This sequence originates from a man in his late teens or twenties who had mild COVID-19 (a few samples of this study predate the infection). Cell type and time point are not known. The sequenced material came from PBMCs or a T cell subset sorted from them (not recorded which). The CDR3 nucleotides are TGTGCCATCAGGCGGGGGCTGCAGGACACTGAAGCTTTCTTT. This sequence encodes CAIRRGLQDTEAFF.